This T cell receptor (beta chain) was documented in a study of graft-versus-host responses after intestinal transplantation. Here immunoSEQ multiplex PCR was the method, and the copy in TCRdb shows in-frame clones only, minus some. This table holds around 100,000 clones, about 92% found once. Points on this clone: Antigen unknown.

V lost 2 bases to trimming and J lost 0 bases, with 20 bases between them. This CDR3 region has 19 residues. Germline assignment: CDR1 MDHEN and CDR2 SYDVKM. This chain uses TRBV28 with TRBJ1-5; D is ambiguous. The source of this sequence is a human donor who was the organ donor for an intestinal transplant. The sample here was unstimulated CD8+ T cells sorted from spleen or lymph node cells, taken before transplant. In DNA, the CDR3 is TGTGCCAGCAGTTTAACCCGGATCCCGGACCCTTATAGCAATCAGCCCCAGCATTTT. Amino acids: CASSLTRIPDPYSNQPQHF.